This is a list of T cell receptor beta chains from one sample in a study of cytomegalovirus exposure and HLA in healthy donors. Libraries were prepared by immunoSEQ multiplex PCR; TCRdb keeps only in-frame clonotypes and omits some of them. The sample has about 180,000 clones, 85% seen once. Material for sequencing was PBMCs. These receptors all stem from a man younger than 30 in good health and CMV-seropositive. Each CDR3 is given with its conserved first and last residue. Fields, in order: J gene, clone size, V gene, D gene, CDR3 DNA, CDR3 protein. D genes are given only for firm matches. Not all rows give a size; the values are once, few, many and, for expanded clones, a class.

TRBJ1-5 NA TRBV2 NA TGTGCCAGCCGGCCCCAGGGCCAGCCCCAGCATTTT CASRPQGQPQHF
TRBJ1-6 once TRBV7-6 NA TGTGCCAGCAGCTTATCATCAGGGAATAATTCACCCCTCCACTTT CASSLSSGNNSPLHF
TRBJ2-2 NA TRBV5-4 NA TGTGCCAGCAGCTTAACTACCGGGGAGCTGTTTTTT CASSLTTGELFF
TRBJ1-2 NA TRBV28 NA TGTGCCAGCAGTTTACGCGAGAACTATGGCTACACCTTC CASSLRENYGYTF
TRBJ2-7 NA TRBV28 TRBD2 TGTGCCAGCAGTTCTAATTTAGGGCGGGGGTCGCCCTACGAGCAGTACTTC CASSSNLGRGSPYEQYF
TRBJ1-6 NA TRBV7-3 NA TGTGCCAGCAGCCCGGACAGCCATTCACCCCTCCACTTT CASSPDSHSPLHF
TRBJ2-1 NA TRBV5-1 NA TGCGCCAGCAGCTTGGACTTTCTCTACAATGAGCAGTTCTTC CASSLDFLYNEQFF
TRBJ1-1 NA TRBV30 NA TGTGCCTGGAGTGTTATGAGGAACACTGAAGCTTTCTTT CAWSVMRNTEAFF
TRBJ1-3 NA TRBV7-9 NA TGTGCCAGCAGCACTAGCGCAGGGGTTGGGGACACCATATATTTT CASSTSAGVGDTIYF
TRBJ1-1 NA TRBV30 NA TGTGCCTGGACAACGGACAGACAGAACACTGAAGCTTTCTTT CAWTTDRQNTEAFF
TRBJ1-2 few TRBV5-1 NA TGCGCCAGCAGCTATACGGACAGCCGCAGCTACACCTTC CASSYTDSRSYTF
TRBJ2-3 NA TRBV5-8 TRBD2 TGTGCCAGCAGCTGGGGGGGAGATACGCAGTATTTT CASSWGGDTQYF
TRBJ2-7 once TRBV27 NA TGTGCCAGCAGTTTTAGGATATGGGGGGATTACGAGCAGTACTTC CASSFRIWGDYEQYF
TRBJ2-7 NA TRBV19 TRBD2 TGTGCCAGTAGCCTGGCCGGGGGGGGCCCCTACGAGCAGTACTTC CASSLAGGGPYEQYF
TRBJ2-3 NA TRBV5-1 TRBD2 TGCGCCAGCAGCTCGAAGCGGGGGGGCCTTAGTCGCACAGATACGCAGTATTTT CASSSKRGGLSRTDTQYF
TRBJ1-3 NA TRBV21-1 NA TGTGCCAGCGCCGGGGGGGTCTACTCTGGAAACACCATATATTTT CASAGGVYSGNTIYF
TRBJ1-1 NA TRBV6-5 TRBD1 TGTGCCAGCAGTTACTCAGGGGGCAGGGAAGCTTTCTTT CASSYSGGREAFF
TRBJ1-2 NA TRBV4-1 TRBD1 TGCGCCAGCAGCCAAGAAACGGGACAGGGGCTGACGGGCTACACCTTC CASSQETGQGLTGYTF
TRBJ2-7 NA TRBV4-1 NA TGCGCCAGCAGCCAGGATCCAGGGATCGAGCAGTACTTC CASSQDPGIEQYF
TRBJ2-1 NA TRBV6-5 NA TGTGCCAGCTCCCCGACAGGTGATGAGCAGTTCTTC CASSPTGDEQFF
TRBJ1-2 once TRBV29-1 TRBD1 TGCACCCTAACAGGGGCCGACGAGGGCTACACCTTC CTLTGADEGYTF
TRBJ1-4 NA TRBV25-1 TRBD1 TGTGCCAGCAGAAACAGGGGAATTATGGCAACTAATGAAAAACTGTTTTTT CASRNRGIMATNEKLFF
TRBJ1-1 NA TRBV5-1 NA TGCGCCAGCAGCCCGACCGGACGAGGGACTGAAGCTTTCTTT CASSPTGRGTEAFF
TRBJ1-1 NA TRBV30 NA TGTGCCTTTTCCGGCGGGGAGAACACTGAAGCTTTCTTT CAFSGGENTEAFF
TRBJ2-1 NA TRBV6-1 TRBD2 TGTGCCAGCAGTGAAGAGGCGGGGGGCTCCTACAATGAGCAGTTCTTC CASSEEAGGSYNEQFF
TRBJ1-1 NA TRBV2 NA TGTGCCAGCAGCAAGACAGGTCAAGAAGTGAGAGCTTTCTTT CASSKTGQEVRAFF
TRBJ2-7 once TRBV10-3 NA TGTGCCATCAGTCCCGGACAGGGACTATACGAGCAGTACTTC CAISPGQGLYEQYF
TRBJ2-1 NA TRBV6-1 NA TGTGCCAGCAGTGAAGCCCAATTGTGGGAGTCCTACAATGAGCAGTTCTTC CASSEAQLWESYNEQFF
TRBJ2-2 NA TRBV7-3 TRBD2 TGTGCCAGCAGCTTAACTAGCGGGGGTCTAGCCGGGGAGCTGTTTTTT CASSLTSGGLAGELFF
TRBJ2-7 NA TRBV19 TRBD1 TGTGCCAGTAGTATAGCTGGGACAGGGTCCTTGAGCTCCTACGAGCAGTACTTC CASSIAGTGSLSSYEQYF
TRBJ2-5 NA TRBV30 NA TGTGCCTGGAGTGCGGCCAGGGGAGAGACCCAGTACTTC CAWSAARGETQYF
TRBJ2-3 NA TRBV4-1 NA TGCGCCAGCAGCCAAGATCCGATCAGGGCAGATACGCAGTATTTT CASSQDPIRADTQYF
TRBJ1-2 NA TRBV6-5 TRBD1 TGTGCCAGCAGTTACTCGGACAGGGGAAGCGGCTACACCTTC CASSYSDRGSGYTF
TRBJ2-7 NA TRBV4-1 TRBD2 TGCGCCAGCAGCCAAGCGGCAGCGGGAGGGGACTACGAGCAGTACTTC CASSQAAAGGDYEQYF
TRBJ2-7 NA TRBV6-6 TRBD1 TGTGCCAGCCAGGGGGAAGAGCAGTACTTC CASQGEEQYF
TRBJ2-7 few TRBV12-5 NA TGTGCTAGTGGTTTGATATCTGACGAGCAGTACTTC CASGLISDEQYF
TRBJ1-4 NA TRBV10-2 TRBD1 TGCGCCAGCAGTGTACAGGGGGGTTTGGAAAAACTGTTTTTT CASSVQGGLEKLFF
TRBJ1-2 NA TRBV4-1 NA TGCGCCAGCAGCCAAGATAGTTGGGCAGGCGTCTATGGCTACACCTTC CASSQDSWAGVYGYTF
TRBJ1-5 NA TRBV28 NA TGTGCCAGCACATCAAGCAATCAGCCCCAGCATTTT CASTSSNQPQHF
TRBJ1-2 NA TRBV6-1 NA TGTGCCAGCAGTATTACAGTTAACTATGGCTACACCTTC CASSITVNYGYTF
TRBJ1-1 NA TRBV29-1 NA TGCAGCGTTGAGAAACCGGGACTAAGCACTGAAGCTTTCTTT CSVEKPGLSTEAFF
TRBJ2-3 NA TRBV5-1 TRBD1 TGCGCCAGCAGCTTCACAGGGGGATACACAGATACGCAGTATTTT CASSFTGGYTDTQYF
TRBJ1-6 NA TRBV28 NA TGTGCCAGCAGTTCGAGCTCCTATAATTCACCCCTCCACTTT CASSSSSYNSPLHF
TRBJ2-2 NA TRBV5-1 NA TGCGCCAGCAGCTTGACAGATTTAACCGGGGAGCTGTTTTTT CASSLTDLTGELFF
TRBJ2-1 NA TRBV5-6 TRBD2 TGTGCCAGCAGCTTGGGCGGGAGGGACGAAAGTGAGCAGTTCTTC CASSLGGRDESEQFF
TRBJ2-7 NA TRBV27 TRBD1 TGTGCCAGCAGTTTGGGGACAGTCCGCTCCTACGAGCAGTACTTC CASSLGTVRSYEQYF
TRBJ1-1 few TRBV4-1 NA TGCGCCAGCAGCCTGAGGGGGACTGAAGCTTTCTTT CASSLRGTEAFF
TRBJ2-3 NA TRBV5-1 TRBD1 TGCGCCAGCTTCACAGGGGCCCTTAGCGCAGATACGCAGTATTTT CASFTGALSADTQYF
TRBJ1-4 NA TRBV5-1 TRBD1 TGCGCCAGCAGCGGCCTGGGGACAGGCGGAGAAAAACTGTTTTTT CASSGLGTGGEKLFF
TRBJ2-6 NA TRBV5-1 NA TGCGCCAGCAGCTTTCTGGCCTCTGGGGCCAACGTCCTGACTTTC CASSFLASGANVLTF
TRBJ1-5 many TRBV30 TRBD1 TGTGCCTGGAGTTCGACAGGGGATAGCAATCAGCCCCAGCATTTT CAWSSTGDSNQPQHF
TRBJ1-2 NA TRBV4-2 TRBD1 TGTGCCAGCAGCCAAGAGTCTACCAGGGACAGGGTAACTGGCTACACCTTC CASSQESTRDRVTGYTF
TRBJ2-5 many TRBV7-9 TRBD2 TGTGCCAGCGGCGGTTCCGGGACTAGCGGGAGGGTTTGGGAGACCCAGTACTTC CASGGSGTSGRVWETQYF
TRBJ1-1 NA TRBV10-1 NA TGCGCCAAAGTGAACAGGCACACTGAAGCTTTCTTT CAKVNRHTEAFF
TRBJ2-3 NA TRBV2 NA TGTGCCAGCAGTCCCCCCAGGGGACCTAACACAGATACGCAGTATTTT CASSPPRGPNTDTQYF
TRBJ2-6 NA TRBV29-1 NA TGCAGCGTTGAAGATCGGAGGCAAAGTACTGGGGCCAACGTCCTGACTTTC CSVEDRRQSTGANVLTF
TRBJ2-1 NA TRBV5-8 NA TGTGCCAGCAGCTTCTCTTACAATGAGCAGTTCTTC CASSFSYNEQFF